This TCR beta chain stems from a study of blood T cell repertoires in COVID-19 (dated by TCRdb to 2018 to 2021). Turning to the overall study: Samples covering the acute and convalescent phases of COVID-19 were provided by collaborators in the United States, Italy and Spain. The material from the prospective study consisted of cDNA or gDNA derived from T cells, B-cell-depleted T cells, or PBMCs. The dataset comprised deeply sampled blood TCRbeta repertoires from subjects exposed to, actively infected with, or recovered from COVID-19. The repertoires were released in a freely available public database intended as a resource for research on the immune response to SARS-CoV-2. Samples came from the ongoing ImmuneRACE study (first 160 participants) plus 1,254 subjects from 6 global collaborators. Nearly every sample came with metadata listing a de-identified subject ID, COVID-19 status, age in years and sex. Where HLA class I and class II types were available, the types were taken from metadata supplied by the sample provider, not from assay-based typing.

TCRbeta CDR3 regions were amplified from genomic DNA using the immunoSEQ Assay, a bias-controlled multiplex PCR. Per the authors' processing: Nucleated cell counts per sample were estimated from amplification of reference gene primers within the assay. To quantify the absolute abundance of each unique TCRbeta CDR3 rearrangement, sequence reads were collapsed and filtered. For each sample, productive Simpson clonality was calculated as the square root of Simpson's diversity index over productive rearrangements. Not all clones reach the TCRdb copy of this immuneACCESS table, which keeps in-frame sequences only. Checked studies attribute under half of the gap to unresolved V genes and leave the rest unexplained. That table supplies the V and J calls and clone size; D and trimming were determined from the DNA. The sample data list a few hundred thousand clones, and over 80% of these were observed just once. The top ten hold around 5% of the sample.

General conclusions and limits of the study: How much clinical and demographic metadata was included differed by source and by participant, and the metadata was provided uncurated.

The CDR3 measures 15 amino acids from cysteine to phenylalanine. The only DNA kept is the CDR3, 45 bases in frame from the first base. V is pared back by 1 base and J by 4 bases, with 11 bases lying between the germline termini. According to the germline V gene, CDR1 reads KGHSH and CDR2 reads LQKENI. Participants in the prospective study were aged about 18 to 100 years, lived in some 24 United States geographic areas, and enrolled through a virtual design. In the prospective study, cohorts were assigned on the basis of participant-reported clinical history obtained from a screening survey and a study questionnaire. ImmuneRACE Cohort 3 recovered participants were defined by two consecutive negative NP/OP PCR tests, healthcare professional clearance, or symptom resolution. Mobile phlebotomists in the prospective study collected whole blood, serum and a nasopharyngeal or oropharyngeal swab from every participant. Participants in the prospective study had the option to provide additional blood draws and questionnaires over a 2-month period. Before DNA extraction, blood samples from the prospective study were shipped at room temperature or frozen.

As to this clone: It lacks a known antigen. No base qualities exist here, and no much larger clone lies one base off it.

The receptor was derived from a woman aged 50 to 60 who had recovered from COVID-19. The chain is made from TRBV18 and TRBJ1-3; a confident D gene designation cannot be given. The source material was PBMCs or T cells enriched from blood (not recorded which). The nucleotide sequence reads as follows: TGTGCCAGCTCACCACTCGTAGGTAGCGGAAACACCATATATTTT. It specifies CASSPLVGSGNTIYF.